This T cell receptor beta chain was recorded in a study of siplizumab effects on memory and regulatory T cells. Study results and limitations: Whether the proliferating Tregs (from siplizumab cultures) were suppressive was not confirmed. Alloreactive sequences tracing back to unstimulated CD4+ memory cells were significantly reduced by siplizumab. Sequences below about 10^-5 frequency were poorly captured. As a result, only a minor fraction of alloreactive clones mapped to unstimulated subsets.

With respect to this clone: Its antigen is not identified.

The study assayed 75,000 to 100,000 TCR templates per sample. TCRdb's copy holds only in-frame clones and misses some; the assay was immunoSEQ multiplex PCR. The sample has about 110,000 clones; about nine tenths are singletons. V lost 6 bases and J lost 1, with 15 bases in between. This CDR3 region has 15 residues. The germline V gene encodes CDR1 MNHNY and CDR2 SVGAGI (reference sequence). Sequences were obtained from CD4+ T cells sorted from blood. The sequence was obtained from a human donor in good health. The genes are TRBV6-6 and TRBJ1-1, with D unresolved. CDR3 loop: CASRPQGMWNTEAFF. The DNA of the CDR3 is TGTGCCAGCAGGCCTCAAGGGATGTGGAACACTGAAGCTTTCTTT.